What follows describes a single T cell receptor (beta chain). Trimming removed 3 bases at V and 1 base at J, with 13 bases between. The length of the CDR3 is 15 residues. CDR1 SGHNT and CDR2 YYREEE come from the germline V gene (reference sequence). The data originate from a study of shared clonotypes between healthy human individuals. The wider study: A donor's plate count was three for CD4 naive and three for CD4 memory; CD8 naive had two and CD8 memory one.

The data were produced by immunoSEQ multiplex PCR, yet TCRdb's version contains in-frame clones alone and is incomplete. The table has about 1,500,000 clones, more than 95% seen once; the top ten hold approximately 1.1%. This rearrangement joins TRBV5-4 to TRBJ1-1; D remains unclear. The receptor comes from a man in his thirties or forties in good health. Sample: naive CD4+ T cells sorted from blood. As to subset: CD45RA+ positively selected. CDR3 sequence: CASSSVFGENTEAFF. As DNA, the CDR3 is TGTGCCAGCAGCTCCGTCTTTGGGGAGAACACTGAAGCTTTCTTT.